A selection of T cell receptor beta chains follows, all from one sample in a study of post-analysis software for immune sequencing data. In TCRdb, the PCR reads were re-called with MiXCR into one record per CDR3 protein. Here the sample spans 450,000 to 700,000 distinct CDR3 sequences, roughly two fifths being singletons. Material for sequencing was blood. The receptor set was obtained from a girl between 10 and 17 years old with multiple sclerosis. Each CDR3 is given with its conserved first and last residue. A D gene is named only where the DNA matches it firmly. A row's size may be missing; if present it is once, few, many or a size class.

.	TRBJ1-5	16	TRBV7-8	.	TGTGCCAGCAGCCCCCCGTGGGTTGGGGGCAATCAGCCCCAGCATTTT	CASSPPWVGGNQPQHF
.	TRBJ2-3	13	TRBV7-9	few	TGTGCCAGCAGTTTAGGGCGGGCAGATACGCAGTATTTT	CASSLGRADTQYF
.	TRBJ2-3	15	TRBV28	.	TGTGCCAGCAGTTTAAGGGGAGGTGGCCGGGATACGCAGTATTTT	CASSLRGGGRDTQYF
.	TRBJ1-1	15	TRBV10-3	few	TGTGCCATCAGTGAGTTACAGGAGGCGAACACTGAAGCTTTCTTT	CAISELQEANTEAFF
TRBD2	TRBJ2-3	17	TRBV7-2	.	TGTGCCAGCAGCTCCCGACTAGCGGGGGATCTCACAGATACGCAGTATTTT	CASSSRLAGDLTDTQYF
.	TRBJ1-1	14	TRBV5-1	few	TGCGCCAGCAGCCTACAGGGCGGGAACACTGAAGCTTTCTTT	CASSLQGGNTEAFF
.	TRBJ1-2	17	TRBV12-3/TRBV12-4	few	TGTGCCAGCAGTTTGGAGGGAGGGCTCGGCATTAACTATGGCTACACCTTC	CASSLEGGLGINYGYTF
TRBD1	TRBJ1-2	15	TRBV5-5	few	TGTGTCAGCAGCGATTCGGGACAGGGGACCGAAGGCTACACCTTC	CVSSDSGQGTEGYTF
.	TRBJ2-7	10	TRBV10-2	.	TGCGCCAGTGGGCGGGACGAGCAGTACTTC	CASGRDEQYF
TRBD2	TRBJ2-7	14	TRBV28	.	TGTGCCAGCACTCCCGGGACTACCTACTACGAGCAGTACTTC	CASTPGTTYYEQYF
.	TRBJ1-1	14	TRBV5-1	.	TGCGCCAGCAGCTGGACCCTCTCCTGGACTGAAGCTTTCTTT	CASSWTLSWTEAFF
.	TRBJ2-7	14	TRBV7-2	many	TGTGCCAGCAGCTTGGCGTCAGGGGCCTACGAGCAGTACTTC	CASSLASGAYEQYF
TRBD2	TRBJ2-1	14	TRBV20-1	.	TGCAGTGCTGTCCTAGCGGGAGGTTACAATGAGCAGTTCTTC	CSAVLAGGYNEQFF
TRBD1	TRBJ2-5	14	TRBV5-1	.	TGCGCCAGCAGTATAACAGGGGGCCGAGAGACCCAGTACTTC	CASSITGGRETQYF
TRBD2	TRBJ2-7	16	TRBV20-1	.	TGCAGTGCAACCCTCCGGGGGGGCAGGACCTCCTACGAGCAGTACTTC	CSATLRGGRTSYEQYF
TRBD1	TRBJ2-7	15	TRBV20-1	.	TGCAGTGCTAGGGGACAGGGGACAGGGGGGGGCGAGCAGTACTTC	CSARGQGTGGGEQYF
TRBD2	TRBJ2-7	14	TRBV20-1	.	TGCAGTGCTAGTCGTAGCGGGAGGGCGGGGGAGCAGTACTTC	CSASRSGRAGEQYF
.	TRBJ2-7	16	TRBV21-1	.	TGTGCCAGCAGTCCGAGGGCCGGGACAGGGGTCTACGAGCAGTACTTC	CASSPRAGTGVYEQYF
TRBD2	TRBJ2-5	15	TRBV5-1	few	TGCGCCAGCAGGGCCGGGACTAGTAAGCTGGAGACCCAGTACTTC	CASRAGTSKLETQYF
TRBD2	TRBJ2-1	15	TRBV5-1	.	TGCGCCAGCAGTTTAGCGGGAAACCATTACAATGAGCGGTTCTTC	CASSLAGNHYNERFF
.	TRBJ1-1	12	TRBV5-6	.	TGTGCCAGCAGATTGCCATACACTGAAGCTTTCTTT	CASRLPYTEAFF
.	TRBJ2-6	14	TRBV11-2	.	TGTGCCAGCAGCTCCCTAACTGGGGCCAACGTCCTGACTTTC	CASSSLTGANVLTF
.	TRBJ2-7	14	TRBV10-3	many	TGTGCCATCAGTGAGTCAGACGGCACCTACGAGCAGTACTTC	CAISESDGTYEQYF
TRBD1	TRBJ2-6	20	TRBV4-1	.	TGCGCCAGCAGCCAAGGTCTTCTACGGGACAGAGGCTCTGGGGCCAACGTCCTGACTTTC	CASSQGLLRDRGSGANVLTF
.	TRBJ1-5	12	TRBV2	once	TGTGCCAGCAGCGCCCGGGGTCAGCCCCAGCATTTT	CASSARGQPQHF
.	TRBJ2-7	18	TRBV4-1	.	TGCGCCAGCAGCCAAGGCCGGACCGGGACACTCGGACGTTACGAGCAGTACTTC	CASSQGRTGTLGRYEQYF
.	TRBJ2-2	14	TRBV12-3/TRBV12-4	.	TGTGCCAGCACCACCGGGACCACAACCGGGGAGCTGTTTTTT	CASTTGTTTGELFF
TRBD1	TRBJ2-1	16	TRBV7-9	.	TGTGCCAGCAGCTTAGCGGGACAGGGGGTCGACAATGAGCAGTTCTTC	CASSLAGQGVDNEQFF
.	TRBJ2-3	14	TRBV7-2	few	TGTGCCAGCAGCTGGACGACTAGCACAGATACGCAGTATTTT	CASSWTTSTDTQYF
.	TRBJ2-7	15	TRBV6-1	.	TGTGCCAGCAGCGAACGGCCGGGACACCTCTACGAGCAGTACTTC	CASSERPGHLYEQYF
.	TRBJ2-1	12	TRBV12-3/TRBV12-4	.	TGTGCCAGCAGTCAGGGCCATGATGAGCAGTTCTTC	CASSQGHDEQFF
.	TRBJ2-1	11	TRBV27	.	TGTGCCAGCATCGGGGAAGAGACCCAGTTCTTC	CASIGEETQFF
.	TRBJ2-7	13	TRBV11-3	.	TGTGCCAGCAGCTTACATAGCGGCTACGAGCAGTACTTC	CASSLHSGYEQYF
.	TRBJ1-6	13	TRBV20-1	few	TGCAGTGCTAGGGGCTCCTATAATTCACCCCTCCACTTT	CSARGSYNSPLHF
.	TRBJ1-1	13	TRBV29-1	.	TGCAGCGTTGTGAACAGATTGAACACTGAAGCTTTCTTT	CSVVNRLNTEAFF
.	TRBJ1-5	15	TRBV7-9	.	TGTGCCAGCAGCGCCGGTGGACGGCGCAATCAGCCCCAGCATTTT	CASSAGGRRNQPQHF
.	TRBJ2-5	14	TRBV20-1	few	TGCAGTGCTAGGCTCGGCGACCCGCAGGGGACCCAGTACTTC	CSARLGDPQGTQYF
.	TRBJ2-5	11	TRBV13	few	TGTGCCAGCAGCTCGGGGCACAGCCAGTACTTC	CASSSGHSQYF